These 30 T cell receptor beta chains were sequenced from one sample in a study of human T cells and chemical hapten exposure. The time point denotes: patch test 1, 2 weeks after DPC sensitization. Stated treatment: therapeutic diphenylcyclopropenone sensitization with weekly scalp DPC. MiXCR, applied by TCRdb to the RACE reads, yields one record per CDR3 protein. The sample records 300,000 to 400,000 distinct CDR3 sequences, around 7% being singletons. The specimen comprised whole blood, sampled in connection with sensitization to the hapten diphenylcyclopropenone (DPC). The receptor set was obtained from a young woman with alopecia areata. Some clones in this sample may be carry-over from other donors' samples.

The chain combines TRBV12-3 or TRBV12-4 with TRBJ2-7; D ambiguous. CDR3 length equals 14 residues. Trimming left V 3 bases short and J 4 bases short, with 13 bases between. The CDR3: CASSFSLVGYEQYF. CDR3 DNA: TGTGCCAGCAGTTTCTCTTTGGTGGGGTACGAGCAGTACTTC.

This clonotype has only a few counts. The rearrangement uses TRBV3-1 and TRBJ1-1, with 8 bases fitting TRBD1. The CDR3 spans 14 residues. Trimming at V came to 0 bases and at J to 6 bases, leaving 3 bases not matched to a gene. The germline gives CDR1 LGHDT, CDR2 YNNKEL (reference sequence). The CDR3 sequence: CASSQDRGRAEAFF. The CDR3 bases are TGTGCCAGCAGCCAAGACAGGGGGCGGGCTGAAGCTTTCTTT.

This clonotype was seen a few times. CDR3 DNA sequence: TGTGCCAGCTATCACCGGGGTTCCGGTTATGGCTACACCTTC. It yields the protein CASYHRGSGYGYTF. The chain uses TRBV3-1 and TRBJ1-2; no firm D call. The CDR3 consists of 14 residues. The V and J ends lost 8 bases and 5 bases respectively, with 18 bases between them. CDR1 LGHDT and CDR2 YNNKEL come from the germline V gene (reference sequence).

The V call is TRBV25-1, the J call TRBJ1-4; D unresolved. The CDR3 spans 15 residues. With 3 bases removed from V and 4 bases from J, the gap between germline ends came to 12 bases. Germline CDR1 is MGHDK and CDR2 is SYGVNS. CDR3 bases: TGTGCCAGCAGTGACGGACGGCTTCTTAATGAAAAACTGTTTTTT. Protein product: CASSDGRLLNEKLFF.

The rearrangement joins TRBV6-1 to TRBJ1-5; D remains unclear. The ends were cut back, 2 bases at V and 1 base at J, with 6 bases in the middle. CDR3 size: 14 residues. Germline V lookup: CDR1 MNHNS, CDR2 SASEGT. This CDR3 is CASSEFRSNQPQHF. As DNA, the CDR3 is TGTGCCAGCAGTGAATTTAGAAGCAATCAGCCCCAGCATTTT.

The V and J genes are TRBV12-5 and TRBJ1-4; tentative D call: TRBD1 (6 bases). CDR3 length equals 17 residues. The V and J ends lost 0 bases and 5 bases respectively, with 16 bases between them. Germline CDR1 LGHNT, CDR2 FRNRAP. In DNA form, the CDR3 reads TGTGCTAGTGGTTTGGTACTCGGACAGCGGTACAATGAAAAACTGTTTTTT. This encodes CASGLVLGQRYNEKLFF.

This clonotype was counted between two and nine times. This sequence joins TRBV20-1 and TRBJ2-7; perhaps D is TRBD1 or TRBD2 (5 bases each). The CDR3 loop spans 17 amino acids. V dropped 1 base and J dropped 0 bases, with 19 bases sitting between them. CDR1 and CDR2 from the germline V gene are DFQATT and SNEGSKA (reference sequence). CDR3 DNA: TGCAGTGCTAGAGGACCCTCAACTCCGGGGACCTCCTACGAGCAGTACTTC. This translates into CSARGPSTPGTSYEQYF.

V usage is TRBV11-1 and J usage is TRBJ2-6; 7 bases match TRBD2. V dropped 8 bases and J dropped 4; count of bases not matched to a gene: 5. From germline, CDR1 is SGHAT and CDR2 FQDESV (reference sequence). This CDR3 spans 14 amino acids. This CDR3 reads CASGRGSGANVLTF. CDR3 DNA sequence: TGTGCCAGCGGGAGGGGATCCGGGGCCAACGTCCTGACTTTC.

Worth noting for this clonotype: A much more abundant neighbour one base away suggests this may be a read error. The rearrangement joins TRBV7-9 to TRBJ1-1, with TRBD1 as a possible D gene (5 bases). Germline V CDR1 and CDR2: SEHNR, FQNEAQ (reference sequence). CDR3 length: 13 residues. The CDR3 is CGSSLDMNTEAFF. CDR3 nucleotide sequence: TGTGGCAGCAGCCTGGACATGAACACTGAAGCTTTCTTT.

This chain joins TRBV7-2 and TRBJ1-1, with 10 bases that match TRBD1. With V trimmed by 6 bases and J by 3 bases, 10 bases remained unmatched. The germline gives CDR1 SGHTA, CDR2 FQGNSA. The CDR3 consists of 16 residues. CDR3 residues: CASRRQGATRDTEAFF. The CDR3 region has the DNA TGTGCCAGCAGACGACAGGGGGCGACCCGCGACACTGAAGCTTTCTTT.

J is TRBJ1-6 and V is TRBV7-9; D is possibly TRBD1 (6 bases). V lost 6 bases to trimming and J lost 6 bases, with 12 bases between them. Germline CDR1 is SEHNR and CDR2 is FQNEAQ (reference sequence). The CDR3 consists of 14 residues. The CDR3 spells CASRPDRSNSPLHF. The CDR3 nucleotides read TGTGCCAGCAGACCAGACAGGAGTAATTCACCCCTCCACTTT.

Ten or more counts support this clonotype. The V gene is TRBV10-3, the J gene TRBJ2-1; 11 bases line up with TRBD2. Germline CDR1 ENHRY, CDR2 SYGVKD. V was clipped by 3 bases and J by 5 bases; unmatched bases: 3. This CDR3 contains 15 residues. As DNA, the CDR3 is TGTGCCATCAGTGACACTAGCGGGGGTAACAATGAGCAGTTCTTC. This codes for CAISDTSGGNNEQFF.

V gene TRBV3-1 combines with J gene TRBJ2-1; D remains unclear. The CDR3 covers 15 residues. V lost 4 bases and J 0 bases, leaving 10 bases between the germline ends. In germline, CDR1 is LGHDT, CDR2 YNNKEL (reference sequence). DNA of the CDR3: TGTGCCAGCAGCCGTTCTCTTCGCTCCTACAATGAGCAGTTCTTC. Translated, it gives CASSRSLRSYNEQFF.

The gene calls are TRBV24-1 and TRBJ2-6; D unresolved. V was pared by 1 base and J by 1 base, with 13 bases between. The CDR3 runs 18 residues. Germline V gene lookup returns CDR1 KGHDR and CDR2 SFDVKD. CDR3 DNA: TGTGCCACCAGTGATTTTCCAGGTTACCCGTCTGGGGCCAACGTCCTGACTTTC. Amino acids: CATSDFPGYPSGANVLTF.

The chain links TRBV6-6 to TRBJ2-7; D ambiguous. Per the germline V gene, CDR1 is MNHNY and CDR2 is SVGAGI (reference sequence). There are 13 residues in the CDR3. V lost 9 bases and J 7 bases, leaving 19 bases between the germline ends. CDR3 nucleotides: TGTGCCAGTTTGGAATTTAGAGGTTTAGAGCAGTACTTC. Its protein is CASLEFRGLEQYF.

The chain recombines TRBV9 with TRBJ2-3; no definite D call. This CDR3 is built from 16 residues. CDR1 and CDR2 (germline): SGDLS, YYNGEE. Trimming shortened V by 4 bases and J by 3 bases, and 18 bases separated the two germline ends. CDR3 in amino acids: CASSWSQWVGTDTQYF. The CDR3 nucleotides are TGTGCCAGCAGCTGGAGTCAATGGGTAGGGACAGATACGCAGTATTTT.

This chain uses TRBV7-9 with TRBJ1-1; D is uncertain. Deletions cut 3 bases from V and 2 bases from J, with 7 bases between. Germline V gene lookup returns CDR1 SEHNR and CDR2 FQNEAQ (reference sequence). The CDR3 length is 13 residues. The CDR3 DNA sequence: TGTGCCAGCAGCTTCTTCACCAACACTGAAGCTTTCTTT. It specifies CASSFFTNTEAFF.

The gene calls are TRBV11-2 and TRBJ2-1; the D gene is possibly TRBD1 (5 bases). CDR3 size: 13 residues. V dropped 11 bases and J dropped 9 bases, with 20 bases sitting between them. Germline CDR1 reads SGHAT; CDR2 reads FQNNGV. In DNA form, the CDR3 reads TGTGCCGGAAGTAGGGGTAGTAACGCTGAGCAGTTCTTC. Amino acid sequence: CAGSRGSNAEQFF. The whole variable domain, filled in from reference TRBV11-2 and TRBJ2-1, reads EAGVAQSPRYKIIEKRQSVAFWCNPISGHATLYWYQQILGQGPKLLIQFQNNGVVDDSQLPKDRFSAERLKGVDSTLKIQPAKLEDSAVYLCAGSRGSNAEQFFGPGTRLTVL.

In this sample, this clonotype turned up many times. The chain has TRBV6-5 and TRBJ2-3, with 14 bases identical to TRBD2. Unmatched junction bases numbered 10, after V lost 9 bases and J lost 2 bases. Germline CDR1 and CDR2: MNHEY and SVGAGI. The CDR3 runs 17 residues. The CDR3 loop is CASSLTSGGATTDTQYF. The CDR3 DNA sequence: TGTGCCAGTTCCCTGACTAGCGGGGGGGCCACCACAGATACGCAGTATTTT.

In this sample, this clonotype turned up a few times. V gene TRBV6-2 or TRBV6-3 combines with J gene TRBJ1-2; D gene unclear. V was pared by 5 bases and J by 5 bases, with 15 bases between. Looked up from germline, CDR1 is MNHEY and CDR2 is SVGEGT. The CDR3 spans 14 residues. CDR3 nucleotide sequence: TGTGCCAGCAGTCCGCCCGGGGAGTATTATGGCTACACCTTC. Its translation is CASSPPGEYYGYTF.

The chain joins TRBV4-3 to TRBJ1-4; 7 nucleotides match TRBD1. Germline V gene sequence: CDR1 LGHNA, CDR2 YSLEER. The junction had 10 bases not matched to a gene; V was cut back by 0 bases and J by 6 bases. The length of the CDR3 is 17 residues. CDR3 DNA: TGCGCCAGCAGCCAAGAGTCGACAGGGTCCGGTTATGAAAAACTGTTTTTT. Translated: CASSQESTGSGYEKLFF.

The table lists this clonotype with a few counts. This chain uses TRBV2 with TRBJ1-5, with D possibly TRBD1 on 5 matching bases. Looked up from germline, CDR1 is SNHLY and CDR2 is FYNNEI. CDR3 length: 18 amino acids. V lost 2 bases and J 3 bases, leaving 20 bases between the germline ends. Written as DNA, the CDR3 is TGTGCCAGCAGTGAATGGGAATGGGTGGGGGTCATCAATCAGCCCCAGCATTTT. As protein: CASSEWEWVGVINQPQHF.

The sample holds many counts of this clonotype. V gene TRBV13 combines with J gene TRBJ2-5; D is perhaps TRBD1 (5 bases). This CDR3 has 13 amino acids. CDR1 is PRHDT and CDR2 is FYEKMQ in the germline V gene (reference sequence). V was shortened by 6 bases and J by 0 bases, with 8 bases between the two germline ends. CDR3 sequence reads: CASRAGYQETQYF. The DNA for the CDR3 is TGTGCCAGCAGGGCAGGGTACCAAGAGACCCAGTACTTC. Full variable domain (rest looked up from reference TRBV13 and TRBJ2-5): AAGVIQSPRHLIKEKRETATLKCYPIPRHDTVYWYQQGPGQDPQFLISFYEKMQSDKGSIPDRFSAQQFSDYHSELNMSSLELGDSALYFCASRAGYQETQYFGPGTRLLVL.

This clonotype was detected many times. Germline is not matched at one junction end, which may reflect a read error. The genes are TRBV4-3 and TRBJ1-4; possibly TRBD1 for D (5 bases). This CDR3 is 15 amino acids long. Germline lookup yields CDR1 LGHNA and CDR2 YSLEER. Here the CDR3 DNA reads TGCGCCAGCAGCAAAGATGGGGAGGGGCCTGAAAAACTGTTTTTT. Translation: CASSKDGEGPEKLFF.

This clonotype was seen repeatedly, ten times or more. This chain uses TRBV12-3 or TRBV12-4 with TRBJ2-1; 7 positions match TRBD2. The CDR3 totals 15 residues. Germline trimming cut 3 bases from V and 8 bases from J; bases unmatched to any gene: 10. CDR3 coding DNA: TGTGCCAGCAGTTTCCGGCTAGCGGCCCCGGATGAGCAGTTCTTC. Its translation is CASSFRLAAPDEQFF.

This clonotype was counted ten times or more. The chain uses TRBV27 and TRBJ2-1; 8 bases are a match to TRBD1. The CDR3 has 15 amino acids. V shed 4 bases, J shed 0 bases, and the junction held 2 bases outside the gene matches. The germline V gene encodes CDR1 MNHEY and CDR2 SMNVEV (reference sequence). In DNA form, the CDR3 reads TGTGCCAGCAGTTCGGACAGGGCCTCCTACAATGAGCAGTTCTTC. Its protein product is CASSSDRASYNEQFF.

The chain joins TRBV2 to TRBJ2-5, with a tentative D call TRBD2 (5 bases). Germline loops: CDR1 SNHLY, CDR2 FYNNEI. V was trimmed by 6 bases and J by 0 bases, leaving 20 bases between them. There are 17 residues in the CDR3. This CDR3 reads CASRPDGVGYYQETQYF. The CDR3 nucleotides are TGTGCCAGCAGACCCGACGGGGTTGGGTATTACCAAGAGACCCAGTACTTC.

This clonotype came up a few times. The chain combines TRBV12-3 or TRBV12-4 with TRBJ1-2; D might be TRBD1 (5 bases). Trimming cost V 2 bases and J 3 bases, with 10 bases left between them. The CDR3 is 14 residues long. Written as DNA, the CDR3 is TGTGCCAGCAGTTTAACGGGGCTGGACTATGGCTACACCTTC. Translated, it gives CASSLTGLDYGYTF.

This clonotype occurred many times. J is TRBJ1-5 and V is TRBV4-2; TRBD1 might be the D (5 bases). The germline V gene has CDR1 LGHNA and CDR2 YNFKEQ. The length of the CDR3 is 13 residues. V lost 6 bases and J lost 5, with 11 bases in between. CDR3 region: CASRGGGDQPQHF. The DNA of the CDR3 is TGTGCCAGCAGGGGGGGAGGGGATCAGCCCCAGCATTTT.

A few counts support this clonotype. The chain joins TRBV20-1 to TRBJ2-3, with D unclear. Trimming stripped 3 bases from V and 0 bases from J, with 10 bases between. In germline, CDR1 is DFQATT, CDR2 SNEGSKA (reference sequence). The CDR3 spans 14 residues. The CDR3 region is CSARERYSTDTQYF. Written as DNA, the CDR3 is TGCAGTGCTAGGGAAAGGTATAGCACAGATACGCAGTATTTT.